This TCR beta chain was observed in a study of sequential checkpoint blockade in melanoma. The wider study: First-line arms were nivolumab then ipilimumab, or the reverse, randomized 1:1. Maintenance nivolumab came after either treatment sequence.

The repertoire was sequenced with immunoSEQ multiplex PCR; TCRdb's copy has only in-frame clones and lacks some. Seen here are some 6,100 clones, around 57% observed once, and the top ten hold approximately 16%. Treatment indicated: randomized to nivolumab then ipilimumab (arm A) or the reverse (arm B). None of the patients previously received DNA-damaging chemotherapy. From thawed PBMCs, live CD3+CD8+ cells negative for CD19 and CD56 were sorted. By share of the sample, this clone is medium-sized. Trimming removed 8 bases from V and 0 bases from J, with 11 bases in between. Germline V gene data show CDR1 as MNHNS and CDR2 as SASEGT. The CDR3 spans 15 residues.

The chain is built from TRBV6-1 and TRBJ2-6; D is ambiguous. This receptor was obtained from a human donor with melanoma. The sample consisted of CD8+ T cells sorted from blood (inferred from file names), taken from a patient given nivolumab and ipilimumab in sequence. The CDR3 sequence: CASLGVFSGANVLTF. CDR3 nucleotides: TGTGCCAGCCTAGGAGTATTCTCTGGGGCCAACGTCCTGACTTTC.